This TCR beta chain was identified in a study of CD8 T cells in Susac syndrome. Reverse transcription of roughly 0.45 to 1 ug RNA used random hexamers. A single record per CDR3 protein comes from TCRdb applying MiXCR to the immunoSEQ multiplex PCR reads. Among tens of thousands of distinct CDR3 sequences listed, nearly 95% were seen once. The clonotype originates from a human donor in good health. The specimen was CD8+ T cells from PBMCs.

The CDR3: CASSLLGLETQYF. The CDR3 bases are TGTGCCAGCAGCTTGTTGGGTTTGGAGACCCAGTACTTC. The J gene is TRBJ2-5, the V gene TRBV5-6; no clear D. This CDR3 region has 13 residues. CDR1 and CDR2 from the germline V gene are SGHDT and YYEEEE. Trimming took 1 base from V and 5 from J, leaving 9 bases between them.